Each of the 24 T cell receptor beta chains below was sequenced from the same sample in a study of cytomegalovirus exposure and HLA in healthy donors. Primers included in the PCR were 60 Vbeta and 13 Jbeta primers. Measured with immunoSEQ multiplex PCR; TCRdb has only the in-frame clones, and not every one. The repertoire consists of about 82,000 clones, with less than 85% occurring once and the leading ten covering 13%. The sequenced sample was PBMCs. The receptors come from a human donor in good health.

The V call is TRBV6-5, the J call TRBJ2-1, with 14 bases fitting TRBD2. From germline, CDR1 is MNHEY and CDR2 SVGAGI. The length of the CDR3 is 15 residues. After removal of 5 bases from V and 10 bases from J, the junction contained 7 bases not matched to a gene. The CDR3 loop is CASSKGTSGGNEQFF. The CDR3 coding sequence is TGTGCCAGCAGTAAAGGGACTAGCGGGGGTAACGAGCAGTTCTTC.

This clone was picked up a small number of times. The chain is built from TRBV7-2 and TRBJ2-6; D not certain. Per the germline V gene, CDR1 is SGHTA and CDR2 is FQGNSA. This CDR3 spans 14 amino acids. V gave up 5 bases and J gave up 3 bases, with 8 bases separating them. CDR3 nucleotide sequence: TGTGCCAGCAGCCCAACTAATGGGGCCAACGTCCTGACTTTC. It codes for CASSPTNGANVLTF.

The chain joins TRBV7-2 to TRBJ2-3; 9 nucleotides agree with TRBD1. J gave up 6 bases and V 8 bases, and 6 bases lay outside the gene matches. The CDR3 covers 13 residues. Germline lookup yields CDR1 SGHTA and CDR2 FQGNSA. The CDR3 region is CASGDRGADTQYF. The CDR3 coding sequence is TGTGCCAGCGGCGACAGGGGGGCGGATACGCAGTATTTT. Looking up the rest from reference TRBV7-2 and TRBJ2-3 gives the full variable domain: GAGVSQSPSNKVTEKGKDVELRCDPISGHTALYWYRQSLGQGLEFLIYFQGNSAPDKSGLPSDRFSAERTGGSVSTLTIQRTQQEDSAVYLCASGDRGADTQYFGPGTRLTVL.

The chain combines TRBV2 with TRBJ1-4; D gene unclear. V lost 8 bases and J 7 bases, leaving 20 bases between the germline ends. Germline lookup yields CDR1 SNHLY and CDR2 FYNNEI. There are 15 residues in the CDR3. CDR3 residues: CASHFLDEEGEKLFF. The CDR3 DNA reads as TGTGCCAGCCACTTTTTGGACGAGGAGGGTGAAAAACTGTTTTTT.

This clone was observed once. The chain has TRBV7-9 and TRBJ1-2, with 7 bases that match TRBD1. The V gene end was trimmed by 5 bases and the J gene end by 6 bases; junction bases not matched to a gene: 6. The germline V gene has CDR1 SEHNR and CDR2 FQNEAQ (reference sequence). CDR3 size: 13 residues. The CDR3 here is CASSPGQVHGYTF. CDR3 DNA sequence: TGTGCCAGCAGCCCCGGACAGGTCCATGGCTACACCTTC.

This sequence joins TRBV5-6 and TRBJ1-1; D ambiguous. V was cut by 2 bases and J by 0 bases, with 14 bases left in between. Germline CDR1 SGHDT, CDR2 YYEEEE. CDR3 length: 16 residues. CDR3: CASSFQAGDVNTEAFF. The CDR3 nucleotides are TGTGCCAGCAGCTTTCAGGCAGGCGACGTGAACACTGAAGCTTTCTTT.

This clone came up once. CDR3 amino acids: CASRRQGLNEQYF. The CDR3 DNA reads as TGTGCCAGCAGGAGACAGGGATTGAACGAGCAGTACTTC. V usage is TRBV25-1 and J usage is TRBJ2-7, with 7 positions matching TRBD1. The CDR3 extends over 13 amino acids. Germline CDR1 is MGHDK and CDR2 is SYGVNS. V dropped 6 bases and J dropped 5; count of bases not matched to a gene: 7.

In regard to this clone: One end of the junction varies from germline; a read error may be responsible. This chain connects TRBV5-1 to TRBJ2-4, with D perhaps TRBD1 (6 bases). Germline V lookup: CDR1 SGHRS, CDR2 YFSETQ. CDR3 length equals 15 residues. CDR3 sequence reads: CASSLDVQGGNIQYF. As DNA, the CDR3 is TGCGCCAGCAGTTTGGACGTACAGGGCGGGAACATTCAGTACTTC. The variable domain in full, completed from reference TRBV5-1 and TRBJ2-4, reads KAGVTQTPRYLIKTRGQQVTLSCSPISGHRSVSWYQQTPGQGLQFLFEYFSETQRNKGNFPGRFSGRQFSNSRSEMNVSTLELGDSALYLCASSLDVQGGNIQYFGAGTRLSVL.

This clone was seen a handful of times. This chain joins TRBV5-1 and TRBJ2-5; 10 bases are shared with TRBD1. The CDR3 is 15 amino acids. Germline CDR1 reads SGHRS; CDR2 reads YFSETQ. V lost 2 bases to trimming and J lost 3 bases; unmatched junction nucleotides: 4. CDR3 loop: CASSLKGTGEETQYF. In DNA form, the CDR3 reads TGCGCCAGCAGCTTAAAAGGGACAGGGGAAGAGACCCAGTACTTC.

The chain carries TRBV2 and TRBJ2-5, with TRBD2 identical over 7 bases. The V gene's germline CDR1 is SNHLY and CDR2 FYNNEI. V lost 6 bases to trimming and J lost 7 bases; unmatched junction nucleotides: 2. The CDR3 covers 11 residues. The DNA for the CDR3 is TGTGCCAGCAGGAGGGAGGGGACCCAGTACTTC. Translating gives CASRREGTQYF.

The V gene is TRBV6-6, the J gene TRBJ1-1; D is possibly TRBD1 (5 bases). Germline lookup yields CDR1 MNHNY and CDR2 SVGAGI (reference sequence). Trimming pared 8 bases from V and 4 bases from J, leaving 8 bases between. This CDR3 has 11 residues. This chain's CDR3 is CASRGFTEAFF. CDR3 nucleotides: TGTGCCAGCCGGGGGTTCACTGAAGCTTTCTTT.

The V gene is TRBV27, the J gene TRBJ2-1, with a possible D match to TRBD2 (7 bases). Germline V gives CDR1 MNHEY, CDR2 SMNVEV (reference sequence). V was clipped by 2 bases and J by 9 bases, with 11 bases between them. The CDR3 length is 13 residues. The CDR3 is CASSLGGAGEQFF. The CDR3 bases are TGTGCCAGCAGTTTAGGGGGGGCCGGTGAGCAGTTCTTC.

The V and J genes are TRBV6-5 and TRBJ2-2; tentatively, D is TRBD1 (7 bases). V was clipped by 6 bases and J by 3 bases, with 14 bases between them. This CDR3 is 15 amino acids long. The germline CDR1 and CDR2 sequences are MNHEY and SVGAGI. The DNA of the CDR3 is TGTGCCAGCAGATCACCCAGGGGGGACACCGGGGAGCTGTTTTTT. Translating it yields CASRSPRGDTGELFF.

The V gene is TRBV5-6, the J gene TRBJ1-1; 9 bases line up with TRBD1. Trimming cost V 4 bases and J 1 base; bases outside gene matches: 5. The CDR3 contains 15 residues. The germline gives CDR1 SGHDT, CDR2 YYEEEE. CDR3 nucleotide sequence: TGTGCCAGCAGCCGGACAGGGGTAGGGAACACTGAAGCTTTCTTT. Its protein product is CASSRTGVGNTEAFF. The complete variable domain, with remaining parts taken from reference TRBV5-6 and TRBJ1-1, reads DAGVTQSPTHLIKTRGQQVTLRCSPKSGHDTVSWYQQALGQGPQFIFQYYEEEERQRGNFPDRFSGHQFPNYSSELNVNALLLGDSALYLCASSRTGVGNTEAFFGQGTRLTVV.

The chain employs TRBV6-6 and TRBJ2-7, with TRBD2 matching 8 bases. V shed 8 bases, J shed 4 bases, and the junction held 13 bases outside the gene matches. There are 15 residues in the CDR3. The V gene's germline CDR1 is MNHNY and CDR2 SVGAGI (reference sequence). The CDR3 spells CASALGRGTRYEQYF. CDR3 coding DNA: TGTGCCAGCGCACTGGGGCGGGGGACTAGATACGAGCAGTACTTC.

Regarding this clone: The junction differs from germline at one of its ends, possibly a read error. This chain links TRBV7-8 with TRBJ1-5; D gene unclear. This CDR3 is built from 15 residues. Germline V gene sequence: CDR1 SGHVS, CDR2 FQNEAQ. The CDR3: CASSLGGYSNQPQNF. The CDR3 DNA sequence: TGTGCCAGCAGCCTCGGCGGCTATAGCAATCAGCCCCAGAATTTT.

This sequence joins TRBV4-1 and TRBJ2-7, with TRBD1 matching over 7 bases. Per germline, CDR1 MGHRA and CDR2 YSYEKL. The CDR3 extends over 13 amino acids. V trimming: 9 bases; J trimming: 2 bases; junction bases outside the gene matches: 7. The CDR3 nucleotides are TGCGCCAGAGGAACAGGGGCCACCTACGAGCAGTACTTC. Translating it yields CARGTGATYEQYF.

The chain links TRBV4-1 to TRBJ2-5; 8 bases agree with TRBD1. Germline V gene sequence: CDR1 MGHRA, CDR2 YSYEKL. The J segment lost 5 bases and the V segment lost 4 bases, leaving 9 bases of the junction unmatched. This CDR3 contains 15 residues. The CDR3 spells CASSLSGTGAETQYF. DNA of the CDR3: TGCGCCAGCAGCCTGTCCGGGACAGGTGCCGAGACCCAGTACTTC.

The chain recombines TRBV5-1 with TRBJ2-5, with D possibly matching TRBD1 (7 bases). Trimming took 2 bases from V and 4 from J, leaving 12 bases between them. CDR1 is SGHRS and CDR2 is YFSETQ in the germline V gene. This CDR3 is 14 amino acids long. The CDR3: CASSFSGGPETQYF. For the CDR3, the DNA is TGCGCCAGCAGCTTCTCAGGGGGGCCAGAGACCCAGTACTTC.

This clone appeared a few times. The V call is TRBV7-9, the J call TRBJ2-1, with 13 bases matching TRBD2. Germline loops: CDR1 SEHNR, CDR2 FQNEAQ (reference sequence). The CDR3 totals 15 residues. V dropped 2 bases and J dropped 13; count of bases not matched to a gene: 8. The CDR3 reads CASSLTSGGAEGQFF. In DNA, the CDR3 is TGTGCCAGCAGCTTAACTAGCGGGGGGGCCGAGGGACAGTTCTTC.

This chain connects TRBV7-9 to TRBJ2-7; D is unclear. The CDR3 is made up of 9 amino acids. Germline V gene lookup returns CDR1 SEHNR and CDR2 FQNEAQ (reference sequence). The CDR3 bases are TGTGCCAGCAGTCCCCGCGATTCTGTC. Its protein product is CASSPRDSV.

This CDR3 reads CASSVTGATNEKLFF. The DNA of the CDR3 is TGTGCCAGCAGCGTGACAGGGGCAACTAATGAAAAACTGTTTTTT. The chain joins TRBV9 to TRBJ1-4; 8 bases align to TRBD1. V lost 2 bases, J lost 0 bases, and 0 bases stayed unmatched. CDR3 length equals 15 residues. Germline-derived CDR1 and CDR2 are SGDLS and YYNGEE.

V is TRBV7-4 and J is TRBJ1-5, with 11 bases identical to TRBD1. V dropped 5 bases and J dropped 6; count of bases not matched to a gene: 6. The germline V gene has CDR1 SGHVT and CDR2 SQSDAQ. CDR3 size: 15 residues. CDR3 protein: CASSRTGGGSQPQHF. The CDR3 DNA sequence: TGTGCCAGCAGCCGGACAGGGGGCGGGAGTCAGCCCCAGCATTTT. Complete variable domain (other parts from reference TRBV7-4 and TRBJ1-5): GAGVSQSPRYKVAKRGRDVALRCDSISGHVTLYWYRQTLGQGSEVLTYSQSDAQRDKSGRPSGRFSAERPERSVSTLKIQRTEQGDSAVYLCASSRTGGGSQPQHFGDGTRLSIL.

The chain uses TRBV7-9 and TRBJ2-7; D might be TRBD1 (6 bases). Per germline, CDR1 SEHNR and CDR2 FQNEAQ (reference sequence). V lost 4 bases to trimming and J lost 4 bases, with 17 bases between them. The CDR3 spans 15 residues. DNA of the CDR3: TGTGCCAGCAGCTCGGACAGAACGGATTTATACGAGCAGTACTTC. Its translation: CASSSDRTDLYEQYF.